Described below is a single TCR beta chain sequence and its context. Which antigen it targets is not known. No clone much larger than this one lies a single base away; base qualities are absent. The data derive from a study of relationships among human T cell subsets (TCRdb year 2010). Regarding the study in general: Eight distinct blood T cell populations were sequenced: pan T, CD8 cytotoxic, regulatory, Th1, Th2, naive plus transitional, activated and memory cells.

The library was made by multiplex PCR. Instrument on record: 454 GS FLX. Semiquantitative ARM-PCR was used to amplify the TCR alpha and beta CDR3 regions from mRNA. In ARM-PCR, tagged nested gene-specific primers were applied first, and communal superprimers then carried out the exponential amplification. Nested primers were removed by exonuclease before the second amplification round on first-round PCR products. Amplicons were sequenced on the 454 platform, which allows rapid sequencing of millions of DNA fragments without cloning bias. A read counted as effective if the read could be mapped to both V and J germline segments. From the authors' description of their analysis: Reads were assigned to germline V, D and J segments with IRmap, which uses pyromap, a Smith-Waterman modification adapted to 454 sequencing errors. D-beta assignments were filtered with cutoffs set at the 99th percentile of alignment scores obtained from simulated random sequences. The CDR3 was taken to be the amino acids lying between the conserved V-segment Y[YFLI]C motif and the J-segment [FW]GXGT motif. Repertoire diversity was estimated with a compound Poisson process model previously applied to large-scale EST data. A procedure for detecting cross-contamination was used to argue that the shared CDR3s did not come from sample contamination. TCRdb reanalyzed the raw reads on its own, using fastp at Q25 for trimming and MiXCR for clone calling, and kept in-frame beta chains. Records with the same CDR3 protein are collapsed into one entry carrying the most frequent genes and DNA. These V and J calls rely on TCRdb rather than the paper's analysis. The sample records under 5,500 distinct CDR3 sequences, more than 65% of which are singletons. 29% of the sample comes from the top ten.

Broader findings and caveats from the paper: Across the seven subsets, no statistically significant differences turned up in V, D and J usage, CDR3 length, or N-nucleotide additions. A CD4+CD8+ double-positive population could not be excluded by the bead-based sorting. While more than 60% of CD8+ cytotoxic sequences came from clones with more than 100 reads, the regulatory and Th2 subsets had few clones of that kind. The considerable overlap in CDR3s among Th1, Th2 and regulatory T cells was taken as suggesting that cell fate choices are stochastic. T cell counts went unrecorded for a couple of pan T samples, which were processed alongside pan B cells.

Relative to germline, V is 0 bases shorter and J is 0 bases shorter, with 6 bases between their ends. Taken from cysteine to phenylalanine, the CDR3 has 16 residues. The kept DNA is CDR3 alone, 48 bases in frame from the first base. As encoded in the germline V gene, CDR1 is SGHAT while CDR2 is FQNNGV. To isolate the T cell subsets, Miltenyi superparamagnetic beads coated with subset-specific monoclonal antibodies were used. Every T cell population was isolated from peripheral blood. Whole blood was subjected to Ficoll separation to obtain mononuclear cells, from which monocytes were subsequently depleted using anti-CD14 microbeads. Right after isolation, the cell populations were resuspended in RNAprotect reagent. The pan T sample consisted of CD3+ T cells in general.

This clonotype originated in a man in his forties in good health. Sequencing was performed on total T cells sorted from blood. The sample's cell subset or site label is to be understood as: CD3+ T cells in general. Rearrangement joined TRBV11-2 to TRBJ1-6; no D gene can be assigned with confidence. CDR3 protein: CASSLDWFSYNSPLHF. DNA sequence: TGTGCCAGCAGCTTAGATTGGTTCTCCTATAATTCACCCCTCCACTTT.